The 18 T cell receptor beta chains below come from one sample, sequenced in a study of blood T cell repertoires in COVID-19. Libraries were prepared by immunoSEQ multiplex PCR; TCRdb keeps only in-frame clonotypes and omits some of them. The sample has 60,000 to 85,000 clones, around nine tenths seen once. Sequencing used peripheral blood. The receptors originated from an elderly woman with active or convalescent COVID-19.

V gene TRBV15 combines with J gene TRBJ1-5; 7 positions match TRBD1. The length of the CDR3 is 15 residues. From germline, CDR1 is LNHNV and CDR2 YYDKDF (reference sequence). V shed 1 base, J shed 6 bases, and the junction held 6 bases outside the gene matches. CDR3 sequence (DNA): TGTGCCACCAGCAGAGTAAGACAGGGAGGTCAGCCCCAGCATTTT. This sequence encodes CATSRVRQGGQPQHF.

The table lists this clone with a few counts. The J gene is TRBJ2-7, the V gene TRBV9, with TRBD1 identical over 7 bases. The V gene's germline CDR1 is SGDLS and CDR2 YYNGEE. This CDR3 is 15 amino acids long. With V trimmed by 0 bases and J by 3 bases, 6 bases remained unmatched. The CDR3 nucleotides are TGTGCCAGCAGCGTAGGTTTCCGGGACAGCTACGAGCAGTACTTC. Its protein product is CASSVGFRDSYEQYF.

This chain joins TRBV27 and TRBJ2-1; 8 bases map to TRBD2. Trimming took 8 bases from V and 1 from J; bases not matched to a gene: 10. The CDR3 length is 16 residues. CDR1 and CDR2 from the germline V gene are MNHEY and SMNVEV (reference sequence). DNA for the CDR3: TGTGCCAGCGGACCCACCGGGGGGGGGTCCTACAATGAGCAGTTCTTC. Translating it yields CASGPTGGGSYNEQFF.

This chain connects TRBV4-1 to TRBJ2-2; 11 bases agree with TRBD1. Germline V gene sequence: CDR1 MGHRA, CDR2 YSYEKL. The ends lost 1 base at V and 2 bases at J; junction bases unmatched: 3. The CDR3 spans 17 residues. The CDR3 DNA reads TGCGCCAGCAGCCAAGGGACAGGGGGCTTCAACACCGGGGAGCTGTTTTTT. Protein: CASSQGTGGFNTGELFF.

The rearrangement uses TRBV7-3 and TRBJ2-5, with 11 bases fitting TRBD2. The CDR3 spans 14 residues. The germline V gene has CDR1 SGHTA and CDR2 FQGTGA. V lost 4 bases and J lost 4; bases outside the gene matches: 2. CDR3 sequence reads: CASSSSGGPETQYF. CDR3 nucleotides: TGTGCCAGCAGCTCTAGCGGGGGGCCAGAGACCCAGTACTTC.

The V gene is TRBV19, the J gene TRBJ1-4, with D maybe TRBD1 (6 bases). The CDR3 totals 14 residues. Trimming shortened V by 5 bases and J by 2 bases, and 9 bases separated the two germline ends. The germline CDR1 and CDR2 sequences are LNHDA and SQIVND (reference sequence). CDR3 in DNA: TGTGCCAGTAGTTGGGGGGGCACTAATGAAAAACTGTTTTTT. As protein: CASSWGGTNEKLFF.

This chain uses TRBV6-2 or TRBV6-3 with TRBJ2-2; 8 nucleotides match TRBD1. CDR3 length: 14 amino acids. Germline V gene sequence: CDR1 MNHEY, CDR2 SVGEGT. The V and J ends lost 6 bases and 7 bases, in that order; junction bases with no gene match: 7. The CDR3 loop is CASSETGAVGELFF. Written as DNA, the CDR3 is TGTGCCAGCAGCGAGACAGGGGCGGTCGGGGAGCTGTTTTTT.

The gene calls are TRBV11-2 and TRBJ2-6; weak D call: TRBD1 (7 bases). V was clipped by 3 bases and J by 3 bases, with 18 bases between them. CDR1 is SGHAT, CDR2 FQNNGV, per germline. There are 18 residues in the CDR3. CDR3 nucleotide sequence: TGTGCCAGCAGCTTGACTAGGACCCAGGGGGGTGGGGCCAACGTCCTGACTTTC. Translating it yields CASSLTRTQGGGANVLTF.

This rearrangement joins TRBV2 to TRBJ2-5; 7 bases agree with TRBD2. Per germline, CDR1 SNHLY and CDR2 FYNNEI. V gave up 4 bases and J gave up 5 bases; unmatched junction bases: 4. CDR3 length: 13 residues. The CDR3 nucleotides are TGTGCCAGCAGTGTCCTAGCGGTGGAGACCCAGTACTTC. Translation: CASSVLAVETQYF.

The chain employs TRBV9 and TRBJ1-1; D ambiguous. The CDR3 length is 16 residues. Trimming stripped 0 bases from V and 0 bases from J, with 12 bases between. Germline lookup yields CDR1 SGDLS and CDR2 YYNGEE. The CDR3 nucleotides read TGTGCCAGCAGCGTAGTCCCCGGGGAGATGAACACTGAAGCTTTCTTT. It encodes CASSVVPGEMNTEAFF. Together with reference TRBV9 and TRBJ1-1, the CDR3 gives the full variable domain: DSGVTQTPKHLITATGQRVTLRCSPRSGDLSVYWYQQSLDQGLQFLIQYYNGEERAKGNILERFSAQQFPDLHSELNLSSLELGDSALYFCASSVVPGEMNTEAFFGQGTRLTVV.

The chain couples TRBV5-1 to TRBJ2-5; the D gene is possibly TRBD2 (5 bases). Trimming removed 4 bases from V and 4 bases from J, with 8 bases in between. The CDR3 is made up of 12 amino acids. The germline V gene has CDR1 SGHRS and CDR2 YFSETQ. In DNA form, the CDR3 reads TGCGCCAGCAGCGAGCGGTCAGAGACCCAGTACTTC. Translating it yields CASSERSETQYF. Full variable domain (rest looked up from reference TRBV5-1 and TRBJ2-5): KAGVTQTPRYLIKTRGQQVTLSCSPISGHRSVSWYQQTPGQGLQFLFEYFSETQRNKGNFPGRFSGRQFSNSRSEMNVSTLELGDSALYLCASSERSETQYFGPGTRLLVL.

V usage is TRBV12-3 or TRBV12-4 and J usage is TRBJ1-2; D is possibly TRBD1 (6 bases). With 2 bases removed from V and 6 bases from J, the gap between germline ends came to 10 bases. The CDR3 consists of 13 residues. The CDR3 DNA follows: TGTGCCAGCAGTTTACCAGGGGTTGATGGCTACACCTTC. Translated: CASSLPGVDGYTF.

The chain is built from TRBV28 and TRBJ1-6; D uncertain. The CDR3 spans 15 residues. The V end was cut by 3 bases, the J end by 2 bases, with 8 bases between. Germline-derived CDR1 and CDR2 are MDHEN and SYDVKM. CDR3: CASSFQLAYNSPLHF. The CDR3 coding sequence is TGTGCCAGCAGTTTTCAGCTAGCCTATAATTCACCCCTCCACTTT.

This chain links TRBV7-8 with TRBJ2-2, with TRBD1 as a possible D gene (5 bases). V shed 0 bases and J shed 1 base, with 9 bases lying between them. The CDR3 totals 16 residues. Germline V gives CDR1 SGHVS, CDR2 FQNEAQ. The CDR3 here is CASSLASQGNTGELFF. The CDR3 DNA sequence: TGTGCCAGCAGCTTAGCGTCCCAGGGGAACACCGGGGAGCTGTTTTTT. Complete variable domain (other parts from reference TRBV7-8 and TRBJ2-2): GAGVSQSPRYKVAKRGQDVALRCDPISGHVSLFWYQQALGQGPEFLTYFQNEAQLDKSGLPSDRFFAERPEGSVSTLKIQRTQQEDSAVYLCASSLASQGNTGELFFGEGSRLTVL.

This clone is a singleton in its sample. The J gene is TRBJ2-5, the V gene TRBV2, with a weak D call TRBD1 (5 bases). Germline-derived CDR1 and CDR2 are SNHLY and FYNNEI. CDR3 length: 13 residues. Trimming shortened V by 4 bases and J by 2 bases, and 8 bases separated the two germline ends. CDR3 in DNA: TGTGCCAGCAGTGGACAGAGACAAGAGACCCAGTACTTC. Amino acids: CASSGQRQETQYF.

The rearrangement joins TRBV6-5 to TRBJ1-1, with D possibly being TRBD1 (6 bases). The V gene lost 2 bases and the J gene lost 4 bases, with 11 bases spanning the gap. The germline V gene encodes CDR1 MNHEY and CDR2 SVGAGI. The CDR3 is 14 amino acids. CDR3 protein: CASSYVGAATEAFF. CDR3 sequence (DNA): TGTGCCAGCAGTTACGTGGGGGCGGCCACTGAAGCTTTCTTT.

The chain uses TRBV6-1 and TRBJ2-2; the D gene is possibly TRBD1 (5 bases). Looked up from germline, CDR1 is MNHNS and CDR2 is SASEGT. Trimming took 6 bases from V and 1 from J, leaving 12 bases between them. The CDR3 covers 15 residues. CDR3 loop: CASSSGQQNTGELFF. The CDR3 nucleotides are TGTGCCAGCAGCTCCGGACAACAGAACACCGGGGAGCTGTTTTTT.

This clone was recorded once. V is TRBV5-1 and J is TRBJ2-2, with 10 bases fitting TRBD1. This CDR3 spans 17 amino acids. Looked up from germline, CDR1 is SGHRS and CDR2 is YFSETQ. With 0 bases clipped from V and 6 bases from J, the junction kept 8 bases outside the gene matches. As DNA, the CDR3 is TGCGCCAGCAGCTTGGCCGAAGGGACAGGGGTGTCCGGGGAGCTGTTTTTT. Translation gives CASSLAEGTGVSGELFF.